The 19 T cell receptor beta chains below come from one sample, sequenced in a study of human T cells and chemical hapten exposure (dated by TCRdb to the early 2020s). The library was obtained by RACE. The sequencer listed for this sample is NextSeq 500. In TCRdb, the public reads were trimmed at Q25 with fastp and aligned with MiXCR, with productive beta chains retained. Rows merge per CDR3 protein into single entries with the most common DNA and genes. This sample has roughly 190,000 distinct CDR3 sequences in its table, and around 24% of those were observed once. Jointly, the top ten make up approximately 6.4% of the sample. The sample's time point label, decoded: patch test 1, 2 weeks after DPC sensitization. This sample's treatment or condition label indicates: therapeutic diphenylcyclopropenone sensitization with weekly scalp DPC. The sequencing here drew on whole blood, taken in connection with sensitization to the hapten diphenylcyclopropenone (DPC). These receptors all come from a woman aged 45-60 years with alopecia areata. Some clones in this sample may be carry-over from other donors' samples.

The gene calls are TRBV2 and TRBJ2-1, with D hard to call. CDR1 and CDR2 (germline): SNHLY, FYNNEI. The CDR3 extends over 13 amino acids. Trimming cost V 8 bases and J 3 bases, with 11 bases left between them. The CDR3 here is CASARAFYNEQFF. The CDR3 DNA follows: TGTGCCAGCGCCCGGGCTTTCTACAATGAGCAGTTCTTC.

This clonotype was observed a few times. The genes are TRBV10-3 and TRBJ2-1; D uncertain. CDR1 is ENHRY and CDR2 is SYGVKD in the germline V gene. The germline V and J ends were trimmed by 6 bases and 7 bases, with 7 bases remaining between them. The CDR3 consists of 11 residues. CDR3 residues: CAISDRNEQFF. CDR3 coding DNA: TGTGCCATCAGCGATAGGAATGAGCAGTTCTTC.

This rearrangement joins TRBV2 to TRBJ2-4; weak D call: TRBD2 (5 bases). Germline CDR1 and CDR2: SNHLY and FYNNEI. V was cut by 3 bases and J by 3 bases, with 9 bases left in between. The CDR3 loop spans 14 amino acids. CDR3 amino acids: CASSEGRGKNIQYF. In DNA, the CDR3 is TGTGCCAGCAGTGAGGGCCGGGGCAAAAACATTCAGTACTTC.

The table lists this clonotype with many counts. J is TRBJ1-4 and V is TRBV24-1; no definite D call. The germline gives CDR1 KGHDR, CDR2 SFDVKD. V lost 10 bases to trimming and J lost 4 bases, with 12 bases between them. There are 13 residues in the CDR3. CDR3 in DNA: TGTGCCACTTGGACGGCCCTTAATGAAAAACTGTTTTTT. It translates to CATWTALNEKLFF.

This chain links TRBV29-1 with TRBJ1-1; maybe TRBD1 (6 bases). This CDR3 has 14 residues. Germline lookup yields CDR1 SQVTM and CDR2 ANQGSEA. The V gene lost 1 base and the J gene lost 3 bases, with 12 bases spanning the gap. CDR3 nucleotide sequence: TGCAGCGTTGAAGTAGGAGGGGGACACACTGAAGCTTTCTTT. Translation gives CSVEVGGGHTEAFF.

This clonotype was seen repeatedly, ten times or more. The V and J genes are TRBV20-1 and TRBJ2-7; D is ambiguous. The CDR3 spans 12 residues. Germline V gene sequence: CDR1 DFQATT, CDR2 SNEGSKA (reference sequence). The V gene lost 2 bases and the J gene lost 5 bases, with 10 bases spanning the gap. Here the CDR3 DNA reads TGCAGTGCTAGAAGGGCCCAGGACGAGCAGTACTTC. It encodes CSARRAQDEQYF.

This rearrangement joins TRBV2 to TRBJ1-2; a possible D gene is TRBD1 (6 bases). The V end was cut by 6 bases, the J end by 7 bases, with 15 bases between. From germline, CDR1 is SNHLY and CDR2 FYNNEI. The CDR3 is made up of 13 amino acids. In DNA, the CDR3 is TGTGCCAGCAGAGGAGGACAGTTTCTTGGCTACACCTTC. The encoded protein is CASRGGQFLGYTF.

This clonotype was counted a single time. V is TRBV4-2 and J is TRBJ2-5; D remains unclear. The germline CDR1 and CDR2 sequences are LGHNA and YNFKEQ. Trimming left V 0 bases short and J 2 bases short, with 7 bases between. The CDR3 extends over 14 amino acids. The CDR3 reads CASSQDLRQETQYF. CDR3 nucleotide sequence: TGTGCCAGCAGCCAAGACCTGAGGCAAGAGACCCAGTACTTC.

The rearrangement joins TRBV27 to TRBJ2-2, with 13 bases fitting TRBD2. Germline trimming cut 6 bases from V and 5 bases from J; bases unmatched to any gene: 6. The CDR3 has 16 residues. Germline V CDR1 and CDR2: MNHEY, SMNVEV (reference sequence). The CDR3 protein is CASRILAGGPTGELFF. The CDR3 region has the DNA TGTGCCAGCAGAATACTAGCGGGAGGGCCGACCGGGGAGCTGTTTTTT.

This clonotype was counted a few times. The chain is built from TRBV9 and TRBJ2-3; 8 bases are shared with TRBD2. V lost 0 bases and J lost 2; bases outside the gene matches: 8. The CDR3 loop spans 17 amino acids. Germline CDR1 reads SGDLS; CDR2 reads YYNGEE. The CDR3 protein is CASSVAPSGSITDTQYF. CDR3 DNA: TGTGCCAGCAGCGTAGCTCCCAGCGGGAGTATCACAGATACGCAGTATTTT. The complete variable domain, with remaining parts taken from reference TRBV9 and TRBJ2-3, reads DSGVTQTPKHLITATGQRVTLRCSPRSGDLSVYWYQQSLDQGLQFLIQYYNGEERAKGNILERFSAQQFPDLHSELNLSSLELGDSALYFCASSVAPSGSITDTQYFGPGTRLTVL.

The V gene is TRBV29-1, the J gene TRBJ1-5; D gene ambiguous. V lost 4 bases to trimming and J lost 0 bases, with 10 bases between them. Germline V gene sequence: CDR1 SQVTM, CDR2 ANQGSEA. The CDR3 length is 14 residues. The CDR3 nucleotides are TGCAGCGTTGGAGGGTTTGGTAGCAATCAGCCCCAGCATTTT. Its protein is CSVGGFGSNQPQHF.

This chain uses TRBV2 with TRBJ2-1; 8 nucleotides line up with TRBD1. The germline gives CDR1 SNHLY, CDR2 FYNNEI. CDR3 size: 15 residues. With 5 bases clipped from V and 7 bases from J, the junction kept 10 bases outside the gene matches. CDR3 amino acids: CASSKDRDGVNEQFF. The CDR3 DNA is TGTGCCAGCAGTAAGGACAGGGACGGGGTGAATGAGCAGTTCTTC.

V gene TRBV30 combines with J gene TRBJ2-2; TRBD2 aligns across 7 bases. The germline gives CDR1 GTSNPN, CDR2 SVGIG (reference sequence). The CDR3 sequence is 17 residues long. J lost 2 bases, V lost 2 bases, and 11 bases had no gene match. The CDR3 DNA follows: TGTGCCTGGAGTAATTTCCCCGGGACTAAAAACACCGGGGAGCTGTTTTTT. Its protein is CAWSNFPGTKNTGELFF.

This chain joins TRBV11-2 and TRBJ2-1, with TRBD1 identical over 7 bases. Germline V lookup: CDR1 SGHAT, CDR2 FQNNGV. The CDR3 extends over 15 amino acids. J gave up 7 bases and V 5 bases, and 11 bases lay outside the gene matches. CDR3 sequence: CASSNPRDSHNEQFF. DNA of the CDR3: TGTGCCAGCAGCAACCCCAGGGACAGCCATAATGAGCAGTTCTTC.

The chain is built from TRBV7-3 and TRBJ2-3, with 9 nucleotides matching TRBD2. V trimming: 5 bases; J trimming: 4 bases; junction bases outside the gene matches: 7. The germline V gene encodes CDR1 SGHTA and CDR2 FQGTGA. The CDR3 sequence is 15 residues long. The CDR3 DNA is TGTGCCAGCAGCCTGCGACTAGCGGCCCCAGATACGCAGTATTTT. It yields the protein CASSLRLAAPDTQYF.

This clonotype was picked up many times. The chain uses TRBV11-2 and TRBJ2-2; TRBD2 matches at 8 bases. Germline V CDR1 and CDR2: SGHAT, FQNNGV. V trimming: 7 bases; J trimming: 5 bases; junction bases outside the gene matches: 9. The CDR3 covers 15 residues. The CDR3 protein is CASNWPRGRTGELFF. Here the CDR3 DNA reads TGTGCCAGCAACTGGCCCCGCGGGAGGACCGGGGAGCTGTTTTTT.

The gene calls are TRBV20-1 and TRBJ1-1; weak D call: TRBD1 (5 bases). Germline values: CDR1 DFQATT, CDR2 SNEGSKA (reference sequence). This CDR3 has 16 residues. CDR3 sequence (DNA): TGCAGGGCGGTATATCGGGGGGGAGGTGGTGGCGCTGAAGCTTTCTTT. Its protein product is CRAVYRGGGGGAEAFF.

The V gene is TRBV11-2, the J gene TRBJ2-6, with D possibly TRBD1 on 5 matching bases. Trimming cost V 1 base and J 2 bases, with 6 bases left between them. In germline, CDR1 is SGHAT, CDR2 FQNNGV. The CDR3 runs 15 residues. The CDR3 DNA reads TGTGCCAGCAGCTTAGGACAGCCTGGGGCCAACGTCCTGACTTTC. Translating it yields CASSLGQPGANVLTF. Variable domain in full (rest from reference TRBV11-2 and TRBJ2-6): EAGVAQSPRYKIIEKRQSVAFWCNPISGHATLYWYQQILGQGPKLLIQFQNNGVVDDSQLPKDRFSAERLKGVDSTLKIQPAKLEDSAVYLCASSLGQPGANVLTFGAGSRLTVL.

The V and J genes are TRBV29-1 and TRBJ2-3; D perhaps matches TRBD2 (6 bases). Trimming removed 1 base at V and 2 bases at J, with 13 bases between. CDR1 and CDR2 from the germline V gene are SQVTM and ANQGSEA. The CDR3 consists of 15 residues. CDR3 amino acids: CSVEVLGTSTDTQYF. The CDR3 DNA sequence: TGCAGCGTTGAAGTCCTCGGGACTTCCACAGATACGCAGTATTTT.